This T cell receptor (beta chain) was profiled in a study of blood T cell repertoires in COVID-19. CDR3 length: 14 residues. V gave up 3 bases and J gave up 7 bases, with 15 bases separating them. Germline V lookup: CDR1 LNHDA, CDR2 SQIVND (reference sequence). Clones were read by immunoSEQ multiplex PCR, and TCRdb kept only the in-frame ones, dropping some. This sample carries hundreds of thousands of clones, about 87% of them seen once, and the ten largest clones take 1.2%. This sequence originates from a man aged 25-45 years who had recovered from COVID-19. Sequencing was carried out using PBMCs or T cells enriched from blood (not recorded which). V usage is TRBV19 and J usage is TRBJ1-2; perhaps TRBD1 as D (5 bases). The CDR3 region has the DNA TGTGCCAGTAGTATCGGGCAGGCACAGGCTGGCTACACCTTC. This encodes CASSIGQAQAGYTF.